This TCR beta chain was identified in a study of PD-L1 blockade in urothelial cancer. The protocol was immunoSEQ multiplex PCR, while the TCRdb copy is restricted to in-frame clones and leaves out a portion. Of 25,000 to 35,000 clones in the sample, 75% to 90% were seen once. This CDR3 comprises 16 residues. CDR1 is SEHNR, CDR2 FQNEAQ, per germline (reference sequence). With 0 bases removed from V and 7 bases from J, the gap between germline ends came to 15 bases. This TCR came from a man between 50 and 59 years old with urothelial cancer. The rearrangement joins TRBV7-9 to TRBJ2-2; D possibly corresponds to TRBD1 (6 bases). Sequencing was performed on PBMCs, taken around atezolizumab (anti-PD-L1) treatment. Here the CDR3 reads CASSLAFNRDGGELFF. CDR3 nucleotides: TGTGCCAGCAGCTTAGCGTTTAACAGGGATGGCGGGGAGCTGTTTTTT.